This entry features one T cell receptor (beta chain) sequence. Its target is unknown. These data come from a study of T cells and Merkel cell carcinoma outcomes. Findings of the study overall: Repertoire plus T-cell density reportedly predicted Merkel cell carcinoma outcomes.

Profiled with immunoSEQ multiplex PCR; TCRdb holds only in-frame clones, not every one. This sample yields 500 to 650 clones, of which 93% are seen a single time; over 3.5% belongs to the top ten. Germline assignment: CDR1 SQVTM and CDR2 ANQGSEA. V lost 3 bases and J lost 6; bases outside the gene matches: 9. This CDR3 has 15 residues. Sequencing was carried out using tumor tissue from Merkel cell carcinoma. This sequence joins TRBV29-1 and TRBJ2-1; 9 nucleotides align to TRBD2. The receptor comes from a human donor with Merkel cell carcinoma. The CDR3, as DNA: TGCAGCGTTGATAGGGCGGGAGGGGCGGGCAATGAGCAGTTCTTC. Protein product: CSVDRAGGAGNEQFF.